The clone carrying this T cell receptor (beta chain) was found a few times. The entry originates in a study of T cells in Graves' hyperthyroidism and ophthalmopathy. Germline V lookup: CDR1 ENHRY, CDR2 SYGVKD. The CDR3 consists of 13 residues. The trim removed 11 bases at V and 4 bases at J, leaving 11 bases unmatched. TCR beta CDR3 sequences were amplified from RNA transcripts. The HTBI primer set drove a first-round RT-PCR of the TCR CDR3. TCRdb reanalysed the multiplex PCR reads using MiXCR and keeps one entry per CDR3 protein. This table has about 330,000 distinct CDR3 sequences, roughly 15% appearing once.

This TCR came from a woman in her forties with Graves' ophthalmopathy. The sequenced material came from blood. The V and J genes are TRBV10-3 and TRBJ2-7; 7 bases are a match to TRBD1. In DNA form, the CDR3 reads TGTGCCCTGTCCCGGACAGGCGGTTACGAGCAGTACTTC. Encoded protein: CALSRTGGYEQYF.